What follows are 18 T cell receptor beta chains derived from one specimen sequenced in a study of blood T cells in healthy people across ages (dated by TCRdb to the mid-2010s). The method behind the library was 5' RACE. Sequencing relied on an Illumina HiSeq 2500. The second PCR ran for roughly 7 to 11 cycles and used a J-beta primer mix along with a sample-barcoded 5' primer. The public reads were run again by TCRdb, first through fastp at Q25 and then through MiXCR, and only productive beta chains were kept. Under each unique CDR3 protein, matching rows form one entry showing the most common genes and DNA. The sample table lists roughly 800,000 distinct CDR3 sequences, roughly 40% of them with a count of one. The ten largest clones represent 10% to 15% of the sample. The sequenced sample consisted of blood. Receptors were obtained from a man between 18 and 35 years old in good health.

Concerning this clonotype: The junction does not match germline at one end; this may be a read error. The chain links TRBV6-5 to TRBJ1-1, with D hard to call. This CDR3 has 14 residues. CDR1 and CDR2 from the germline V gene are MNHEY and SVGAGI. The CDR3 sequence: CASRLQLRTTEVFF. CDR3 bases: TGTGCCAGCCGATTGCAGCTTCGAACCACTGAAGTTTTCTTT.

The chain carries TRBV12-3 or TRBV12-4 and TRBJ1-3; the D gene is possibly TRBD1 (6 bases). CDR3 size: 15 residues. Trimming cost V 5 bases and J 7 bases, with 18 bases left between them. CDR3 sequence reads: CASSPDSLGWNTIYF. The CDR3 nucleotides read TGTGCCAGCAGTCCGGACAGTCTAGGTTGGAACACCATATATTTT.

The chain is built from TRBV7-2 and TRBJ2-2; tentatively, D is TRBD2 (6 bases). The CDR3 contains 14 residues. With 1 base removed from V and 4 bases from J, the gap between germline ends came to 7 bases. CDR1 SGHTA and CDR2 FQGNSA come from the germline V gene. The CDR3: CASSLVEGTGELFF. The CDR3 coding sequence is TGTGCCAGCAGCTTAGTGGAGGGCACCGGGGAGCTGTTTTTT. Full variable domain (outside the CDR3, taken from reference TRBV7-2 and TRBJ2-2): GAGVSQSPSNKVTEKGKDVELRCDPISGHTALYWYRQSLGQGLEFLIYFQGNSAPDKSGLPSDRFSAERTGGSVSTLTIQRTQQEDSAVYLCASSLVEGTGELFFGEGSRLTVL.

This clonotype was detected many times. The rearrangement joins TRBV4-2 to TRBJ2-3; no reliable D call. V was clipped by 0 bases and J by 7 bases, with 8 bases between them. Germline-derived CDR1 and CDR2 are LGHNA and YNFKEQ. The CDR3 extends over 13 amino acids. CDR3 sequence reads: CASSQEESYTQYF. The CDR3 DNA follows: TGTGCCAGCAGCCAAGAGGAGTCATATACGCAGTATTTT.

The table lists this clonotype with many counts. The V and J genes are TRBV15 and TRBJ2-1; D may correspond to TRBD1 or TRBD2 (5 bases each). Per germline, CDR1 LNHNV and CDR2 YYDKDF (reference sequence). The CDR3 is 17 amino acids. With 1 base removed from V and 5 bases from J, the gap between germline ends came to 18 bases. For the CDR3, the DNA is TGTGCCACCAGCAGAGGTTTGGGGCCGTCGAGGGACAATGAGCAGTTCTTC. It yields the protein CATSRGLGPSRDNEQFF.

V is TRBV20-1 and J is TRBJ2-3, with D unresolved. The CDR3 covers 14 residues. Trimming stripped 1 base from V and 2 bases from J, with 10 bases between. The V gene's germline CDR1 is DFQATT and CDR2 SNEGSKA (reference sequence). The CDR3 DNA reads TGCAGTGCTAGAGCCCTGACGACCACAGATACGCAGTATTTT. As protein: CSARALTTTDTQYF.

This chain connects TRBV28 to TRBJ2-5, with unresolved D. The V end lost 6 bases, the J end lost 7 bases, and 18 bases lay between the germline ends. The germline V gene encodes CDR1 MDHEN and CDR2 SYDVKM. This CDR3 is 14 amino acids long. CDR3 loop: CASSLDGPVVTQYF. The CDR3 DNA reads as TGTGCCAGCAGCCTAGACGGACCAGTAGTGACCCAGTACTTC. Complete variable domain (other parts from reference TRBV28 and TRBJ2-5): DVKVTQSSRYLVKRTGEKVFLECVQDMDHENMFWYRQDPGLGLRLIYFSYDVKMKEKGDIPEGYSVSREKKERFSLILESASTNQTSMYLCASSLDGPVVTQYFGPGTRLLVL.

This chain joins TRBV7-2 and TRBJ1-6, with D possibly being TRBD1 (6 bases). Germline V gene lookup returns CDR1 SGHTA and CDR2 FQGNSA. The CDR3 has 14 amino acids. Deletions cut 2 bases from V and 9 bases from J, with 11 bases between. The CDR3 DNA is TGTGCCAGCAGCTTAAACGCAGGGGCTTCACCCCTCCACTTT. Encoded protein: CASSLNAGASPLHF.

A word on this clonotype: At one end the junction does not follow the germline gene, possibly because of a read error. The chain links TRBV4-2 to TRBJ2-7; D is unresolved. There are 15 residues in the CDR3. Per germline, CDR1 LGHNA and CDR2 YNFKEQ. The CDR3 reads CAGSQRGQFSYEQYF. CDR3 nucleotides: TGTGCCGGCAGCCAGAGAGGCCAGTTTTCCTACGAGCAGTACTTC.

This clonotype has at least ten counts. The chain is built from TRBV9 and TRBJ2-7; D is possibly TRBD1 (6 bases). V lost 4 bases to trimming and J lost 10 bases, with 12 bases between them. CDR3 length equals 11 residues. Germline V gene lookup returns CDR1 SGDLS and CDR2 YYNGEE. The CDR3 DNA follows: TGTGCCAGCAGCACTCGACAGGACCAGTACTTC. Translated, it gives CASSTRQDQYF.

This clonotype was picked up a small number of times. CDR3 sequence (DNA): TGTGCCAGCAGTTACCCCCGACCTGAAGCTTTCTTT. It codes for CASSYPRPEAFF. This chain connects TRBV6-2 or TRBV6-3 to TRBJ1-1; D is undetermined. Trimming removed 2 bases from V and 6 bases from J, with 7 bases in between. This CDR3 has 12 residues. Looked up from germline, CDR1 is MNHEY and CDR2 is SVGEGT.

The rearrangement links TRBV18 to TRBJ2-7; D may be TRBD1 (6 bases). V was clipped by 4 bases and J by 2 bases, with 12 bases between them. The CDR3 loop spans 14 amino acids. In germline, CDR1 is KGHSH, CDR2 LQKENI. As DNA, the CDR3 is TGTGCCAGCTCACTCTCGGACAGACCCTACGAGCAGTACTTC. It yields the protein CASSLSDRPYEQYF.

In its sample, this clonotype was seen many times. Relative to the germline gene, one junction end is altered; a read error may explain this. V and J are TRBV5-1 and TRBJ2-3; D unclear. CDR1 SGHRS and CDR2 YFSETQ come from the germline V gene. This CDR3 is built from 14 residues. CDR3 nucleotide sequence: TGTGCCAGCTCCCTGGGGATAAGCACAGATACGCAGTATTTT. Translated: CASSLGISTDTQYF.

This clonotype showed up just once. The chain carries TRBV7-9 and TRBJ2-2, with 7 nucleotides matching TRBD1. CDR3 length: 16 residues. Germline lookup yields CDR1 SEHNR and CDR2 FQNEAQ (reference sequence). Unmatched junction bases numbered 7, after V lost 5 bases and J lost 1 base. CDR3 sequence: CASSVGTEKNTGELFF. CDR3 DNA: TGTGCCAGCAGCGTAGGGACAGAGAAGAACACCGGGGAGCTGTTTTTT.

The gene calls are TRBV7-9 and TRBJ2-1; D is possibly TRBD1 (5 bases). This CDR3 comprises 19 residues. Trimming pared 2 bases from V and 0 bases from J, leaving 20 bases between. Per the germline V gene, CDR1 is SEHNR and CDR2 is FQNEAQ (reference sequence). CDR3 protein: CASSLRVGAAPSSYNEQFF. Here the CDR3 DNA reads TGTGCCAGCAGCTTACGTGTTGGGGCAGCCCCCAGCTCCTACAATGAGCAGTTCTTC.

A few counts support this clonotype. The V gene is TRBV5-1, the J gene TRBJ1-1, with D unresolved. V was trimmed by 1 base and J by 1 base, leaving 11 bases between them. Germline CDR1 reads SGHRS; CDR2 reads YFSETQ. The CDR3 extends over 15 amino acids. The DNA of the CDR3 is TGCGCCAGCAGCTTGACTGGGGATCCGAACACTGAAGCTTTCTTT. Its translation: CASSLTGDPNTEAFF.

Remarks on this clonotype: A much larger clone lies one base from this, so it may be a read error. The CDR3 DNA reads as TGTGCCAGCAGTGGACGAGCGGGGGGGAATGAGCAGTTCTTC. Its translation is CASSGRAGGNEQFF. V is TRBV7-9 and J is TRBJ2-1, with 10 bases that match TRBD2. The germline gives CDR1 SEHNR, CDR2 FQNEAQ (reference sequence). V shed 6 bases, J shed 7 bases, and the junction held 6 bases outside the gene matches. The CDR3 contains 14 residues.

This clonotype was observed once. The CDR3 DNA reads as TGTGCCAGCAGCGTAGCGGGCTCGGGCGGGGAGCTGTTTTTT. Residues: CASSVAGSGGELFF. The chain uses TRBV9 and TRBJ2-2, with no clear D. Germline V gene lookup returns CDR1 SGDLS and CDR2 YYNGEE. The CDR3 is 14 amino acids. V shed 0 bases and J shed 7 bases, with 10 bases lying between them.